The sequence of this T cell receptor (beta chain) was determined in a study of OX40 agonist ivuxolimab in advanced cancers. V lost 2 bases and J 5 bases, leaving 10 bases between the germline ends. CDR3 length: 14 amino acids. The germline gives CDR1 SGHTA, CDR2 FQGTGA. With baseline, cycle 4 day 1, and cycle 7 day 1 as timepoints, blood was sampled. Libraries were prepared by immunoSEQ multiplex PCR; TCRdb keeps only in-frame clonotypes and omits some of them. The table includes around 20,000 clones, approximately 69% detected once. This clone was observed a few times. The antigen remains undetermined. Overall study findings and caveats: At doses 0.1 to 3.0 mg/kg, CD4+ and CD8+ clones expanded.

The material was CD4+ or CD8+ T cells sorted from blood, obtained in a trial of the OX40 agonist ivuxolimab. This TCR derives from an adult with an advanced solid tumor such as melanoma, head and neck, liver or kidney cancer. The chain joins TRBV7-3 to TRBJ2-1, with D perhaps TRBD1 (6 bases). Here the CDR3 DNA reads TGTGCCAGCAGCTTAGGACAGTGGAACAATGAGCAGTTCTTC. Its translation: CASSLGQWNNEQFF.